The subject of this entry is one TCR beta chain. Its antigen is unknown. From germline, CDR1 is SGHTA and CDR2 FQGNSA. Deletions cut 5 bases from V and 2 bases from J, with 12 bases between. The CDR3 is 15 residues long. Genomic DNA served as template for TCR beta VDJ and CDR3 profiling. TCRdb re-called the reads through MiXCR, storing one row per CDR3 protein. Of around 200,000 distinct CDR3 sequences in the sample, about 50% were seen once. Only patients with CD8+CD57+ cell expansion on flow cytometry were chosen for sequencing. The entry originates in a study of CD8+CD57+ T cells in acquired aplastic anemia. Study-level results: A significant difference in CD8+ Simpson's diversity between patients and controls was not found. Between patients and controls, around 27 CD8+ CDR3 sequences were found in common.

This chain links TRBV7-2 with TRBJ1-4; no reliable D call. This TCR was sampled from a human donor with aplastic anemia. The sample was sorted CD4+, CD8+, or CD8+CD57+ T cells (not recorded which) from PBMCs. The CDR3: CASSARVATNEKLFF. CDR3 DNA sequence: TGTGCCAGCAGCGCAAGGGTAGCTACTAATGAAAAACTGTTTTTT.